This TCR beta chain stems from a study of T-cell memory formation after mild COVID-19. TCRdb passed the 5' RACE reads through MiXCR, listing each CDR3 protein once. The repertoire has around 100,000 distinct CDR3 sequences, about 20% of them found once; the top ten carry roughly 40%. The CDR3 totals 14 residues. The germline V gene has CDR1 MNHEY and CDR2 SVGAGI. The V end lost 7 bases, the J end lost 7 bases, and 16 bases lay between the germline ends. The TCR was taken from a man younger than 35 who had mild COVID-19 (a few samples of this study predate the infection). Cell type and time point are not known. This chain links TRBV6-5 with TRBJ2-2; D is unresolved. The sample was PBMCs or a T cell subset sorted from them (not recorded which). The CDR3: CASTHTRWGGELFF. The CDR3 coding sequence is TGTGCCAGCACCCATACCCGGTGGGGCGGGGAGCTGTTTTTT.